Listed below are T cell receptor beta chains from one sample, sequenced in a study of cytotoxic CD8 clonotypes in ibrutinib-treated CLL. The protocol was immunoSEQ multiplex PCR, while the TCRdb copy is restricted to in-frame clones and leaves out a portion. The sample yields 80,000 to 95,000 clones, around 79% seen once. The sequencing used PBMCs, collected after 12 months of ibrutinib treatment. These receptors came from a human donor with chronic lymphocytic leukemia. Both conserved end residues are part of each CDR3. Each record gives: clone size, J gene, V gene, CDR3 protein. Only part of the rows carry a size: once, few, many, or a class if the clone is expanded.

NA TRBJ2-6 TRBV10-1 CASSFRGGSGANVLTF
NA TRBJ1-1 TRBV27 CASSLSAPGGTRTEAFF
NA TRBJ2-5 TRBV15 CATSRAGETQYF
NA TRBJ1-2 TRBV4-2 CASSQDRSYGYTF
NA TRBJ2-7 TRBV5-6 CASSLAWGGLDEQYF
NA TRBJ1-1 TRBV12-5 CASGLVLGANTEAFF
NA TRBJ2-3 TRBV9 CASSVGFRGADTQYF
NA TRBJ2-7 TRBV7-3 CASSLMAGGLQEQYF
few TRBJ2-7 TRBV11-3 CASSLGQRFGYEQYF
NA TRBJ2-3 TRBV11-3 CASSFSFGATDTQYF
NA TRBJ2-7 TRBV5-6 CASSPRGGHPEQYF